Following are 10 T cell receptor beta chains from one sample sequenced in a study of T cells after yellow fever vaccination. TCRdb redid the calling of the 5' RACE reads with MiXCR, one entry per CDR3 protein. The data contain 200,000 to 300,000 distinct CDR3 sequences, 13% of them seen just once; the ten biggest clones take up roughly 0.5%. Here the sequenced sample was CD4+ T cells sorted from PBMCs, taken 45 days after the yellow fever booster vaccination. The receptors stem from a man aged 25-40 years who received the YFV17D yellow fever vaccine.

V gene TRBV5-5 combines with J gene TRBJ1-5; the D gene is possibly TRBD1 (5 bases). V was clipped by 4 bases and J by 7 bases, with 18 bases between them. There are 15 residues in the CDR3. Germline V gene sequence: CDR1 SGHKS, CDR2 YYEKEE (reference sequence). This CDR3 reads CASSIGVAGRQPQHF. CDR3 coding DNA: TGTGCCAGCAGCATTGGTGTCGCAGGGCGACAGCCCCAGCATTTT.

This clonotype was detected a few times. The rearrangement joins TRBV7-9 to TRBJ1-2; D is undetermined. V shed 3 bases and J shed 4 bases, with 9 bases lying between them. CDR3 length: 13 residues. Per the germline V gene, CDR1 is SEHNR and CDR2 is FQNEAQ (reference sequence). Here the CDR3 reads CASSFEVTYGYTF. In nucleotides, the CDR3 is TGTGCCAGCAGCTTTGAGGTGACCTATGGCTACACCTTC.

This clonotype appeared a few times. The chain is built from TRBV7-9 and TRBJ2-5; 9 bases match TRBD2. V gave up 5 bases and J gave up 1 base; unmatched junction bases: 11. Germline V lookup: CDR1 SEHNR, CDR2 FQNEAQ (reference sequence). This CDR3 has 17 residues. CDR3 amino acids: CASSPGPGLAAQETQYF. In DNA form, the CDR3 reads TGTGCCAGCAGCCCTGGACCGGGACTAGCTGCCCAAGAGACCCAGTACTTC.

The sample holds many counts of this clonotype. For the CDR3, the DNA is TGTGCCAGCAGAGACAACCCCCGTAGCACAGATACGCAGTATTTT. Translating gives CASRDNPRSTDTQYF. The genes are TRBV7-8 and TRBJ2-3, with D hard to call. V lost 6 bases, J lost 0 bases, and 13 bases lay in between. This CDR3 is 15 amino acids long. Germline V gene sequence: CDR1 SGHVS, CDR2 FQNEAQ.

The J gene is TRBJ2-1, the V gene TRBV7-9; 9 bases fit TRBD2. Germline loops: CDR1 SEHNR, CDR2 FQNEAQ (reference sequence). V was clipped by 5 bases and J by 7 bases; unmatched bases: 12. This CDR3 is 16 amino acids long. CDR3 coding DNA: TGTGCCAGCAGCCCAGCGGGAGGTACGCTTATAAATGAGCAGTTCTTC. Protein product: CASSPAGGTLINEQFF.

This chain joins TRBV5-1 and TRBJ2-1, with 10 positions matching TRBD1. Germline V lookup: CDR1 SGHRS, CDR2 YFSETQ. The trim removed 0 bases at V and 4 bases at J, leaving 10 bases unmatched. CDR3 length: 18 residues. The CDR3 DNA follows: TGCGCCAGCAGCTTGGGACAGGGGGCACAGGACTATTACAATGAGCAGTTCTTC. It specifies CASSLGQGAQDYYNEQFF.

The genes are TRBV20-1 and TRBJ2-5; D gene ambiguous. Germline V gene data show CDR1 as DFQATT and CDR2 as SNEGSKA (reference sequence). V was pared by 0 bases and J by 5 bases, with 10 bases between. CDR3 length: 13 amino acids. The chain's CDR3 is CSARDQRRETQYF. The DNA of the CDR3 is TGCAGTGCTAGAGATCAACGGCGGGAGACCCAGTACTTC.

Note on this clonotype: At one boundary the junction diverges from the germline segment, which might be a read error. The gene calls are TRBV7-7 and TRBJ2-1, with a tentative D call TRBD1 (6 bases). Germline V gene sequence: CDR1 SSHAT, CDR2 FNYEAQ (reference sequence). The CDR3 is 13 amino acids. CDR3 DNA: TGTGCTAGCAGTCCAGACACAGGGTTCGTACAGTTCTTC. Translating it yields CASSPDTGFVQFF.

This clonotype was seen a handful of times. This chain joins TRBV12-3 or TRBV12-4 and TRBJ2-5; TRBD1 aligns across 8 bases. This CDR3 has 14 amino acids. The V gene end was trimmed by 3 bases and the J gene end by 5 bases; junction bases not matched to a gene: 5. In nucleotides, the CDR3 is TGTGCCAGCAGTTTGTGGCAGGGGGCTGAGACCCAGTACTTC. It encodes CASSLWQGAETQYF.

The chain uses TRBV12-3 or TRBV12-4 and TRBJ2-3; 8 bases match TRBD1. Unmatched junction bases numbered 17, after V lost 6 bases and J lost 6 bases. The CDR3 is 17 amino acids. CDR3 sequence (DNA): TGTGCCAGCAGGTCTACCCACGGGGACAGGTTATTGGATACGCAGTATTTT. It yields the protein CASRSTHGDRLLDTQYF.